The 7 T cell receptor beta chains listed next were all sequenced from one sample in a study of cytomegalovirus exposure and HLA in healthy donors. Researchers ran the PCR with 60 Vbeta and 13 Jbeta primers. Method: immunoSEQ multiplex PCR; TCRdb's copy keeps in-frame clones and lacks some. The table includes about 190,000 clones, around 87% detected once. Sequencing was done on a sample of PBMCs. All receptors derive from a man aged 30 to 45 in good health and CMV-seronegative.

The J gene is TRBJ1-1, the V gene TRBV28, with D perhaps TRBD1 (6 bases). The CDR3 is 14 residues long. CDR1 and CDR2 from the germline V gene are MDHEN and SYDVKM. V was trimmed by 0 bases and J by 5 bases, leaving 10 bases between them. CDR3 residues: CASSLWGAVTEAFF. CDR3 in DNA: TGTGCCAGCAGTTTATGGGGGGCGGTTACTGAAGCTTTCTTT.

V and J are TRBV5-6 and TRBJ2-2, with D possibly TRBD1 on 5 matching bases. V was cut by 0 bases and J by 2 bases, with 8 bases left in between. The CDR3 runs to 15 residues. The germline gives CDR1 SGHDT, CDR2 YYEEEE. CDR3 sequence: CASSLAGHNTGELFF. Written as DNA, the CDR3 is TGTGCCAGCAGCTTGGCCGGACACAACACCGGGGAGCTGTTTTTT.

This chain uses TRBV7-2 with TRBJ1-1; D possibly corresponds to TRBD1 (5 bases). The CDR3 runs 14 residues. Looked up from germline, CDR1 is SGHTA and CDR2 is FQGNSA. Trimming left V 3 bases short and J 6 bases short, with 14 bases between. DNA of the CDR3: TGTGCCAGCAGCTTGACAGTGGGTGGATCTGAAGCTTTCTTT. Amino acid sequence: CASSLTVGGSEAFF.

The rearrangement uses TRBV6-1 and TRBJ2-1, with a weak D call TRBD2 (5 bases). Per the germline V gene, CDR1 is MNHNS and CDR2 is SASEGT. Trimming left V 4 bases short and J 6 bases short, with 10 bases between. The CDR3 runs to 13 residues. The CDR3 sequence is CASSVQLVNEQFF. The CDR3 DNA reads TGTGCCAGCAGTGTCCAACTAGTCAATGAGCAGTTCTTC.

The table lists this clone with a count of one. The rearrangement links TRBV19 to TRBJ1-1; D call uncertain. The V end lost 11 bases, the J end lost 3 bases, and 19 bases lay between the germline ends. Germline-derived CDR1 and CDR2 are LNHDA and SQIVND (reference sequence). This CDR3 spans 14 amino acids. CDR3 DNA: TGTGCCTCCAAGAGGGCCTCAGGTGACACTGAAGCTTTCTTT. This sequence encodes CASKRASGDTEAFF.

The rearrangement links TRBV20-1 to TRBJ1-3; D remains ambiguous. V was shortened by 6 bases and J by 4 bases, with 7 bases between the two germline ends. The CDR3 runs to 11 residues. Germline CDR1 DFQATT, CDR2 SNEGSKA (reference sequence). In nucleotides, the CDR3 is TGCAGTGCCCAGTGGGGAAACACCATATATTTT. This codes for CSAQWGNTIYF.

The chain recombines TRBV18 with TRBJ2-5; a weak D match, TRBD1 (6 bases). Trimming cost V 3 bases and J 1 base, with 15 bases left between them. CDR3 length: 16 amino acids. Germline lookup yields CDR1 KGHSH and CDR2 LQKENI. The CDR3 nucleotides read TGTGCCAGCTCACCCTTAAAGACAGGACTCCAAGAGACCCAGTACTTC. It is translated as CASSPLKTGLQETQYF.